The clone carrying this TCR beta chain was observed many times. This sample stems from a study of blood T cells in healthy people across ages. PCR was performed a second time for about 6 to 11 cycles using a sample-barcoded 5' primer and a J-beta primer mix. Via MiXCR, TCRdb re-called the 5' RACE reads, giving one row per CDR3 protein. The table shows hundreds of thousands of distinct CDR3 sequences, with less than 35% occurring only once. CDR3 length: 14 residues. V lost 4 bases to trimming and J lost 6 bases, with 15 bases between them. Germline CDR1 and CDR2: SGHVS and FNYEAQ. Input material: blood. This TCR was sampled from a woman over 75 in good health. The chain joins TRBV7-6 to TRBJ2-5; D is uncertain. The CDR3 sequence is CASSSVGLGQTQYF. The CDR3 DNA is TGTGCCAGCAGCTCCGTGGGCCTTGGGCAGACCCAGTACTTC.